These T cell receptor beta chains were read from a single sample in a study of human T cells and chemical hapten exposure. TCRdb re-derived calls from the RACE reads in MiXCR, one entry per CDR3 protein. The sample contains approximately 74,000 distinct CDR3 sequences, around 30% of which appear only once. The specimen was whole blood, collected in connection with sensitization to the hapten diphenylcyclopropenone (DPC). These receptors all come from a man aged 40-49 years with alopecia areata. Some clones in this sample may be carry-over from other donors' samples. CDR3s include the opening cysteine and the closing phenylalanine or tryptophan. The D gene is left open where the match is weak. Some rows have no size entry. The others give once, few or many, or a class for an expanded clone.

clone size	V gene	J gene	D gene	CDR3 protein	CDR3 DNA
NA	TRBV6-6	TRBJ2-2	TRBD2	CASTKNVAGNGMVGELFF	TGTGCCAGCACCAAAAATGTAGCGGGGAACGGTATGGTCGGGGAGCTGTTTTTT
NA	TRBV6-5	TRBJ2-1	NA	CASSTTYNEQFF	TGTGCCAGCAGTACTACCTACAATGAGCAGTTCTTC
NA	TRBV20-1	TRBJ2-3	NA	CSATPEETSTDTQYF	TGCAGTGCTACCCCTGAGGAGACTAGCACAGATACGCAGTATTTT
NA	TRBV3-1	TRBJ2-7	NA	CASSQYAGTRGEQYF	TGTGCCAGCAGCCAGTACGCCGGGACACGCGGGGAGCAGTACTTC
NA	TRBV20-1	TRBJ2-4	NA	CSATTVAKNIQYF	TGCAGTGCTACGACTGTAGCCAAAAACATTCAGTACTTC
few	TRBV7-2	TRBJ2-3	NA	CASSLVLADTQYF	TGTGCCAGCAGCTTAGTTTTGGCAGATACGCAGTATTTT
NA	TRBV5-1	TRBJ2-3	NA	CASSLNGPLEGDTQYF	TGCGCCAGCAGCTTGAACGGACCCCTTGAGGGGGATACGCAGTATTTT
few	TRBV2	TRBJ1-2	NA	CASSAPRTVGYGYTF	TGTGCCAGCAGTGCCCCCCGGACGGTTGGCTATGGCTACACCTTC
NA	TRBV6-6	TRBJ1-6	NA	CASSLSSQGNSPLHF	TGTGCCAGCAGTTTATCTTCTCAGGGGAATTCACCCCTCCACTTT
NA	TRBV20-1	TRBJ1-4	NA	CSASRQAGNEKLFF	TGCAGTGCGTCGAGACAGGCGGGAAATGAAAAACTGTTTTTT
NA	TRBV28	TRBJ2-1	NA	CASSVLVGGSYNEQFF	TGTGCCAGCAGTGTTTTAGTGGGTGGCTCCTACAATGAGCAGTTCTTC
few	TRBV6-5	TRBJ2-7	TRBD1	CASSYDPRTGAEQYF	TGTGCCAGCAGTTATGATCCCCGGACAGGGGCCGAGCAGTACTTC
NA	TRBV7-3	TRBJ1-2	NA	CASSLGSFDGYTF	TGTGCCAGCAGCTTAGGAAGCTTCGATGGCTACACCTTC